The subject of this entry is one T cell receptor (beta chain). Its antigen is unidentified. This entry belongs to a study of T cell responses to AZD1222 COVID-19 vaccine. Study-wide findings and caveats: In all cases, repertoires were sampled only after the peak T cell response. Reportedly, nearly half of unique spike TCRs recognized epitopes outside B.1.351/B.1.1.7 mutations. The breadth and depth of Spike-specific TCRs increased once two AZD1222 doses had been given. Spike as a whole was targeted by vaccine-associated CD4 TCRs, dominant at 160-218 and 743-854.

V shed 4 bases and J 6 bases; nucleotides not matched to a gene: 13. The CDR3 covers 18 residues. Germline V gene lookup returns CDR1 SGDLS and CDR2 YYNGEE. Here immunoSEQ multiplex PCR was the method, and the copy in TCRdb shows in-frame clones only, minus some. The sample has 75,000 to 95,000 clones, about nine tenths seen once; the top ten hold approximately 4.2%. The chain has TRBV9 and TRBJ2-7; TRBD2 matches 16 bases. The TCR originated in an adult in good health. The source material was peripheral blood, sampled on day 0 of AZD1222 vaccination. The CDR3 region is CASSPGLAGGPDPPEQYF. The CDR3 DNA is TGTGCCAGCAGCCCGGGACTAGCGGGGGGGCCGGATCCACCCGAGCAGTACTTC.